The clone carrying this T cell receptor beta chain was picked up many times. Its antigen is not identified. Germline V gene lookup returns CDR1 SGHTA and CDR2 FQGNSA. The CDR3 is 15 amino acids. V was pared by 3 bases and J by 2 bases, with 4 bases of the junction left unmatched. This entry is derived from a study of T cell repertoires in cytomegalovirus infection. Background on the study: Based on public TCR beta signatures, there were indications of CMV infection and of a matching HLA type.

The study, taken as a whole, reports: Carriers of CMV plus the relevant HLA were identified by cumulative public TCR beta family frequency. Dominant in the ex vivo response were TCR beta clonotypes restricted by HLA-C and specific for CMV.

TCRdb fed the reads into MiXCR, producing one record per CDR3 protein. The table includes more than 250,000 distinct CDR3 sequences, roughly 13% detected once. This sequence originates from a human donor in good health (CMV status not recorded). Some clones in this sample may be carry-over from other donors' samples. This chain uses TRBV7-2 with TRBJ1-3; 7 nucleotides line up with TRBD1. Sequencing was done on a sample of PBMCs. As DNA, the CDR3 is TGTGCCAGCAGCTTGACAGGGTTGACTGGAAACACCATATATTTT. Its translation is CASSLTGLTGNTIYF.